What follows are 21 T cell receptor beta chains derived from one specimen sequenced in a study of CD8+ T cells in alopecia areata. Specified treatment: oral pan-JAK inhibitor, 5-10 mg twice daily. RNA, once extracted, was reverse transcribed into cDNA for use as the sequencing template. The data were produced by immunoSEQ multiplex PCR, yet TCRdb's version contains in-frame clones alone and is incomplete. Here the sample spans over 80,000 clones, 44% being singletons. The sequencing used CD8+ T cells sorted from blood, collected at week 24, from a patient treated with tofacitinib. These receptors all stem from a human donor with alopecia areata.

In its sample, this clone was seen a few times. CDR3 in amino acids: CASSLLEETQYF. DNA for the CDR3: TGTGCCAGCAGCTTACTCGAGGAGACCCAGTACTTC. The V and J genes are TRBV13 and TRBJ2-5; D call uncertain. The germline V gene has CDR1 PRHDT and CDR2 FYEKMQ (reference sequence). The CDR3 extends over 12 amino acids. V lost 2 bases, J lost 5 bases, and 6 bases lay in between. Complete variable domain (other parts from reference TRBV13 and TRBJ2-5): AAGVIQSPRHLIKEKRETATLKCYPIPRHDTVYWYQQGPGQDPQFLISFYEKMQSDKGSIPDRFSAQQFSDYHSELNMSSLELGDSALYFCASSLLEETQYFGPGTRLLVL.

The genes are TRBV7-2 and TRBJ2-7, with TRBD2 matching 10 bases. CDR1 and CDR2 (germline): SGHTA, FQGNSA. The CDR3 is made up of 15 amino acids. J lost 0 bases, V lost 3 bases, and 2 bases had no gene match. CDR3 region: CASSFRLAGSYEQYF. The CDR3, as DNA: TGTGCCAGCAGCTTCCGACTAGCGGGCTCCTACGAGCAGTACTTC.

The rearrangement uses TRBV29-1 and TRBJ2-2; D is perhaps TRBD1 (5 bases). CDR1 is SQVTM, CDR2 ANQGSEA, per germline. This CDR3 is built from 14 residues. V lost 8 bases and J 4 bases, leaving 17 bases between the germline ends. CDR3 residues: CSSLGQGSTGELFF. In nucleotides, the CDR3 is TGCAGCTCACTCGGGCAGGGAAGCACCGGGGAGCTGTTTTTT.

V is TRBV4-1 and J is TRBJ2-2, with D perhaps given as TRBD1 or TRBD2 (5 bases each). The V and J ends lost 4 bases and 0 bases respectively, with 12 bases between them. The CDR3 spans 16 residues. Germline values: CDR1 MGHRA, CDR2 YSYEKL. DNA for the CDR3: TGCGCCAGCAGCCTTCCCGGGGCAGCGAACACCGGGGAGCTGTTTTTT. This codes for CASSLPGAANTGELFF.

The V call is TRBV15, the J call TRBJ2-7, with 9 bases identical to TRBD1. The CDR3 has 18 amino acids. V trimming: 0 bases; J trimming: 4 bases; junction bases outside the gene matches: 13. Germline V gene sequence: CDR1 LNHNV, CDR2 YYDKDF (reference sequence). The CDR3 sequence is CATSRDSLQQGAWYEQYF. The CDR3 DNA follows: TGTGCCACCAGCAGAGATTCTCTACAACAGGGGGCTTGGTACGAGCAGTACTTC.

V gene TRBV28 combines with J gene TRBJ2-4, with D hard to call. The CDR3 has 16 residues. The V gene's germline CDR1 is MDHEN and CDR2 SYDVKM. Trimming cost V 0 bases and J 5 bases, with 14 bases left between them. CDR3 amino acids: CASSLWLSEKQNIQYF. DNA of the CDR3: TGTGCCAGCAGTTTATGGTTGTCCGAGAAACAAAACATTCAGTACTTC.

This clone was picked up a small number of times. The chain has TRBV5-1 and TRBJ2-6; no clear D gene. V shed 0 bases and J shed 0 bases, with 7 bases lying between them. Germline V gene lookup returns CDR1 SGHRS and CDR2 YFSETQ. The CDR3 is 16 residues long. In DNA, the CDR3 is TGCGCCAGCAGCTTGGGCCAGCTCTCTGGGGCCAACGTCCTGACTTTC. This translates into CASSLGQLSGANVLTF.

V is TRBV9 and J is TRBJ2-7; D remains ambiguous. Germline CDR1 and CDR2: SGDLS and YYNGEE. The V end lost 3 bases, the J end lost 2 bases, and 9 bases lay between the germline ends. This CDR3 is 13 amino acids long. The CDR3 region has the DNA TGTGCCAGCAGCGGAGCGCTGGCCTACGAGCAGTACTTC. Translated, it gives CASSGALAYEQYF.

As DNA, the CDR3 is TGTGCCAGCAGACCCGGGACAGGGGTCTACGAGCAGTACTTC. Encoded protein: CASRPGTGVYEQYF. This sequence joins TRBV7-8 and TRBJ2-7; TRBD1 matches at 10 bases. The V segment lost 6 bases and the J segment 3 bases; nucleotides outside the gene matches: 5. In germline, CDR1 is SGHVS, CDR2 FQNEAQ. The CDR3 is 14 residues long.

This chain uses TRBV5-1 with TRBJ2-3, with D hard to call. Germline CDR1 reads SGHRS; CDR2 reads YFSETQ. V dropped 1 base and J dropped 0 bases, with 9 bases sitting between them. The CDR3 loop spans 15 amino acids. Here the CDR3 DNA reads TGCGCCAGCAGCTTGTCATTTACTAGCACAGATACGCAGTATTTT. Amino acid sequence: CASSLSFTSTDTQYF.

The chain uses TRBV13 and TRBJ2-5, with a tentative D call TRBD1 (5 bases). The CDR3 sequence is 15 residues long. Germline V gene data show CDR1 as PRHDT and CDR2 as FYEKMQ (reference sequence). Trimming took off 3 bases at V and 6 bases at J, with 17 bases between the two ends. The CDR3 DNA is TGTGCCAGCAGCTTGCGACAGACCCCCGGCCAGACCCAGTACTTC. Translation gives CASSLRQTPGQTQYF.

The V call is TRBV5-4, the J call TRBJ1-4, with D perhaps matching TRBD1 (5 bases). CDR1 and CDR2 from the germline V gene are SGHNT and YYREEE (reference sequence). The CDR3 is 13 residues long. Trimming took 4 bases from V and 8 from J, leaving 12 bases between them. CDR3 residues: CASSRQEGEKLFF. As DNA, the CDR3 is TGTGCCAGCAGCCGACAAGAGGGGGAAAAACTGTTTTTT.

This clone has more than one count but fewer than ten. The gene calls are TRBV29-1 and TRBJ1-2; no firm D call. V lost 2 bases and J lost 8, with 9 bases in between. Germline CDR1 is SQVTM and CDR2 is ANQGSEA. The CDR3 totals 11 residues. Here the CDR3 reads CSVEWTLGYTF. The CDR3 bases are TGCAGCGTTGAATGGACTTTGGGCTACACCTTC.

J is TRBJ2-2 and V is TRBV19, with D possibly matching TRBD1 (5 bases). Germline CDR1 and CDR2: LNHDA and SQIVND (reference sequence). The CDR3 loop spans 12 amino acids. V lost 8 bases to trimming and J lost 7 bases, with 11 bases between them. The CDR3 region has the DNA TGTGCCAGTCTCCAGGGTAACGGGGAGCTGTTTTTT. This codes for CASLQGNGELFF.

This rearrangement joins TRBV25-1 to TRBJ2-1; the D gene is possibly TRBD2 (5 bases). This CDR3 is 11 amino acids long. Germline V gene lookup returns CDR1 MGHDK and CDR2 SYGVNS. V was cut by 3 bases and J by 10 bases, with 7 bases left in between. The CDR3 region has the DNA TGTGCCAGCAGTGATCCGGGGGAGCAGTTCTTC. Protein sequence: CASSDPGEQFF.

This clone has just a few counts. V and J are TRBV14 and TRBJ2-3; D gene ambiguous. Trimming left V 1 base short and J 1 base short, with 9 bases between. Germline V lookup: CDR1 SGHDN, CDR2 FVKESK. The CDR3 has 15 residues. This CDR3 is CASSQGQRGTDTQYF. The CDR3 coding sequence is TGTGCCAGCAGCCAAGGTCAACGGGGCACAGATACGCAGTATTTT.

The rearrangement uses TRBV2 and TRBJ1-5; 10 bases are a match to TRBD1. Per the germline V gene, CDR1 is SNHLY and CDR2 is FYNNEI. This CDR3 is built from 14 residues. Germline trimming cut 6 bases from V and 5 bases from J; bases unmatched to any gene: 4. The CDR3 DNA reads TGTGCCAGCAGGAGGACAGGGGGAGATCAGCCCCAGCATTTT. It specifies CASRRTGGDQPQHF.

V usage is TRBV7-2 and J usage is TRBJ2-5, with 10 bases aligning to TRBD1. The CDR3 is made up of 16 amino acids. V shed 5 bases, J shed 3 bases, and the junction held 9 bases outside the gene matches. Germline V gene lookup returns CDR1 SGHTA and CDR2 FQGNSA. CDR3 residues: CASSEPDRGFEETQYF. The CDR3, as DNA: TGTGCCAGCAGCGAGCCGGACAGGGGGTTTGAAGAGACCCAGTACTTC.

The chain combines TRBV28 with TRBJ2-7; 13 bases fit TRBD2. The CDR3 loop spans 15 amino acids. Germline V gives CDR1 MDHEN, CDR2 SYDVKM. The ends lost 1 base at V and 6 bases at J; junction bases unmatched: 3. CDR3 sequence reads: CASSLLTSGRLEQYF. CDR3 coding DNA: TGTGCCAGCAGTTTATTGACTAGCGGGAGGCTCGAGCAGTACTTC.

There are a few counts of this clone. This chain connects TRBV6-5 to TRBJ1-2; D gene ambiguous. Deletions cut 4 bases from V and 0 bases from J, with 9 bases between. This CDR3 spans 14 amino acids. CDR1 is MNHEY and CDR2 is SVGAGI in the germline V gene. CDR3 sequence: CASSFSPSNYGYTF. The CDR3 region has the DNA TGTGCCAGCAGTTTCTCTCCTTCTAACTATGGCTACACCTTC.

The chain employs TRBV27 and TRBJ2-7, with 9 bases that match TRBD2. The CDR3 covers 14 residues. V trimming: 8 bases; J trimming: 2 bases; junction bases outside the gene matches: 7. Germline assignment: CDR1 MNHEY and CDR2 SMNVEV (reference sequence). The CDR3 loop reads CASHLAGSPYEQYF. Written as DNA, the CDR3 is TGTGCCAGCCATCTAGCGGGAAGCCCCTACGAGCAGTACTTC.